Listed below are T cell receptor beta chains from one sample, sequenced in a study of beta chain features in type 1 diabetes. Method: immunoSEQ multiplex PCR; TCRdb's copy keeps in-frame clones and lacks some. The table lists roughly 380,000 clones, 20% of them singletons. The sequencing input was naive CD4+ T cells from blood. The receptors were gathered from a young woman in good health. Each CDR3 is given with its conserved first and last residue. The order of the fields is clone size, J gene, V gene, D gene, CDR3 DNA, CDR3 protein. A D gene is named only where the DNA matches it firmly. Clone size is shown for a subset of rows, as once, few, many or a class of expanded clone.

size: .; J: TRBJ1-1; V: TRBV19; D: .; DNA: TGTGCCAGCTTGGCGGACTCCCACCCCATGAACACTGAAGCTTTCTTT; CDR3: CASLADSHPMNTEAFF
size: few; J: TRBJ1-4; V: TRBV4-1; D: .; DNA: TGCGCCAGCAGCCAAGAGGGAGTTGCAACTAATGAAAAACTGTTTTTT; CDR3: CASSQEGVATNEKLFF
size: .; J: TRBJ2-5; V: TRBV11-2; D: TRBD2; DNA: TGTGCCAGCAGCTCCGTGCGGGGGGAAGAGACCCAGTACTTC; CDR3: CASSSVRGEETQYF
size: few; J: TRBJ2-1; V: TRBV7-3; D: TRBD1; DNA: TGTGCCAGCAGCGGGCCAGGGGGCAATGAGCAGTTCTTC; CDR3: CASSGPGGNEQFF
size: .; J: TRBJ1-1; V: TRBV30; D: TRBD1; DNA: TGTGCCTGGAGTTACAGGGGGAACACTGAAGCTTTCTTT; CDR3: CAWSYRGNTEAFF
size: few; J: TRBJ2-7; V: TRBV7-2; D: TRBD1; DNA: TGTGCCAGCAGCGCCCGGGCAGGGGGCTGGTACGAGCAGTACTTC; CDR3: CASSARAGGWYEQYF
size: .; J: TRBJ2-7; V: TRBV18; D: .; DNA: TGTGCCAGCTCACCACTTGAACAGGGAGCCGAGCAGTACTTC; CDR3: CASSPLEQGAEQYF
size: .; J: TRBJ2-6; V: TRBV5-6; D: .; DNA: TGTGCCAGCAGCCGCCCCGGACAGAGAATACACTCTGGGGCCAACGTCCTGACTTTC; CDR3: CASSRPGQRIHSGANVLTF
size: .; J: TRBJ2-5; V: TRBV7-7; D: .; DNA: TGTGCTAGCAGCACTACGTACCAAGAGACCCAGTACTTC; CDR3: CASSTTYQETQYF
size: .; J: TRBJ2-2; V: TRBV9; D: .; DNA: TGTGCCAGCAGCGTAGGAACCGGTACCGGGGAGCTGTTTTTT; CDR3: CASSVGTGTGELFF
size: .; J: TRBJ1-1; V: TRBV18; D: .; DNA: TGTGCCAGCTCAATTAACAGGGCGCAGAACACTGAAGCTTTCTTT; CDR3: CASSINRAQNTEAFF
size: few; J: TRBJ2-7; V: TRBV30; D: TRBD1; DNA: TGTGCCTGGAGTGGAGGACAGGGAGACGAGCAGTACTTC; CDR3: CAWSGGQGDEQYF
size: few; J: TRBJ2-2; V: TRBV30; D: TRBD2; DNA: TGTGCCTGGCGGGGGGGCCGCACCGGGGAGCTGTTTTTT; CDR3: CAWRGGRTGELFF
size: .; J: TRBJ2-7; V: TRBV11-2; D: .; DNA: TGTGCCAGCAGAGGGCAGGGGTTCCCCTACGAGCAGTACTTC; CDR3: CASRGQGFPYEQYF
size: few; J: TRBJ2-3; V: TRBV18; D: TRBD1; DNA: TGTGCCAGCTCACAGGGACAGGGTCGCACAGATACGCAGTATTTT; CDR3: CASSQGQGRTDTQYF
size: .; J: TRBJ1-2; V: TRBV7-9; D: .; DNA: TGTGCCAGCAGCCAGGGGCAGGTCGACTATGGCTACACCTTC; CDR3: CASSQGQVDYGYTF
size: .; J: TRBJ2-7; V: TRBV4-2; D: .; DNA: TGTGCCAGCAGGCGTGGGGGCGACGAGCAGTACTTC; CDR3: CASRRGGDEQYF
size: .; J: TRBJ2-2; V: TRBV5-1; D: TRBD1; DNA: TGCGCCAGCAGCTTTTCAGGGGGCGCGAGCACCGGGGAGCTGTTTTTT; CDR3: CASSFSGGASTGELFF
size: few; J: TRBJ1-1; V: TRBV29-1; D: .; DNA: TGCAGCGTTCATCGGGCCTCACCAGGAGGCACTGAAGCTTTCTTT; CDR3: CSVHRASPGGTEAFF
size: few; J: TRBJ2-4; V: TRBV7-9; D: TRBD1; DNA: TGTGCCAGCAGCTTGGACAGGGGGTTTCAGTACTTC; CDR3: CASSLDRGFQYF
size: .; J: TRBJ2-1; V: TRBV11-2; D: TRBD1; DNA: TGTGCCAGCAGCTCTAACCGGGACAGGCAATACAATGAGCAGTTCTTC; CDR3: CASSSNRDRQYNEQFF
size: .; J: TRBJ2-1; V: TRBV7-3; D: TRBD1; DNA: TGTGCCAGCAGCTTACACAGGGGGACCTACAATGAGCAGTTCTTC; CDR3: CASSLHRGTYNEQFF
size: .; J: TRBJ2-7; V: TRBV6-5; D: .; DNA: TGTGCCAGCAGCTCGACTACCCACGAGCAGTACTTC; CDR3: CASSSTTHEQYF
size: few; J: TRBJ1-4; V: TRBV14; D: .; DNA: TGTGCCAGCAGCCTGGACCGGGGTGAAAAACTGTTTTTT; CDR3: CASSLDRGEKLFF
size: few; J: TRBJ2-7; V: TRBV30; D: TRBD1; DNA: TGTGCCTGGAGTGTTTCAAGGACAGGTGGTTCCTACGAGCAGTACTTC; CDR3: CAWSVSRTGGSYEQYF
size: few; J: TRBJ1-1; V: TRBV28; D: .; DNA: TGTGCCAGCAGTTTATTGAGTCAGGGCACTGAAGCTTTCTTT; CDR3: CASSLLSQGTEAFF
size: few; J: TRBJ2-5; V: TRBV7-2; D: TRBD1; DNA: TGTGCCAGCAGCTTAGCCGGGACAGCCAACCAAGAGACCCAGTACTTC; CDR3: CASSLAGTANQETQYF
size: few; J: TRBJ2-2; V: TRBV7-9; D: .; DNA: TGTGCCAGCAGCTTAGCGTCTCCGGGACTCGCTACCGGGGAGCTGTTTTTT; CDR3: CASSLASPGLATGELFF
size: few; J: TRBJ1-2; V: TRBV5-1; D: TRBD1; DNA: TGCGCCAGCAGCTATGGGACAGTCTATGGCTACACCTTC; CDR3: CASSYGTVYGYTF
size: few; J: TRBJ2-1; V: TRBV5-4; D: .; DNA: TGTGCCAGCAGCGTGGCGGGACTCATCTTCAATGAGCAGTTCTTC; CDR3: CASSVAGLIFNEQFF
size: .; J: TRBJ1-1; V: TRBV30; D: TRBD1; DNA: TGTGCCTGGAGTGTAGGGACAGGGGTGAACACTGAAGCTTTCTTT; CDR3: CAWSVGTGVNTEAFF
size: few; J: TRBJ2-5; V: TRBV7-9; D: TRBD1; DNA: TGTGCCAGCAACGGGGACAGAAACCAAGAGACCCAGTACTTC; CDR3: CASNGDRNQETQYF
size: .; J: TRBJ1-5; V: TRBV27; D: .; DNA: TGTGCCAGCAGGGCCGGGGAAAGGAGCAATCAGCCCCAGCATTTT; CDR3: CASRAGERSNQPQHF
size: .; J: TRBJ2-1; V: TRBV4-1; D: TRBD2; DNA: TGCGCCAGCAGCCAAGATCACGGGGGGGTAACCTACAATGAGCAGTTCTTC; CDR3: CASSQDHGGVTYNEQFF
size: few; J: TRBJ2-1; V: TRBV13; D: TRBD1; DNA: TGTGCCAGCAGCAAACACAGGGGATCCTCCTACAATGAGCAGTTCTTC; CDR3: CASSKHRGSSYNEQFF
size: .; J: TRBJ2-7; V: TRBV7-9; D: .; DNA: TGTGCCAGCAGCCTCGAACGGGGGGAGCAGTACTTC; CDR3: CASSLERGEQYF
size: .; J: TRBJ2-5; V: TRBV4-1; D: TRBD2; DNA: TGCGCCAGCAGCCAAGTAGCGGGACCCACGTCTGAGACCCAGTACTTC; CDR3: CASSQVAGPTSETQYF
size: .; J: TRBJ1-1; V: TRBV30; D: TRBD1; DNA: TGTGCCGGGGAATTGGACAGGGAGCGGACTGAAGCTTTCTTT; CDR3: CAGELDRERTEAFF
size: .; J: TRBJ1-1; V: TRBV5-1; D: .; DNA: TGCGCCAGCAGCTTAGGGGAGGCGGACACTGAAGCTTTCTTT; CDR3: CASSLGEADTEAFF
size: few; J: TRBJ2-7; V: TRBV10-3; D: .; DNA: TGTGCCATCAGTCCTGGAGGGGACGGGCACGAGCAGTACTTC; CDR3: CAISPGGDGHEQYF
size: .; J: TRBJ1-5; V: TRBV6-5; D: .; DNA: TGTGCCAGCAGCGTAGGCAATCAGCCCCAGCATTTT; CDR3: CASSVGNQPQHF
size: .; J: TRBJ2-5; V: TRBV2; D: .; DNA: TGTGCCAGCAGTGAAGCAGGCCGGTCGGGGACCCAGTACTTC; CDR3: CASSEAGRSGTQYF
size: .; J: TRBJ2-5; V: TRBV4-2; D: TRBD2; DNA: TGTGCCAGCAGCCAAGGGGGAGCGGGGGGTCCCTCGGAGACCCAGTACTTC; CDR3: CASSQGGAGGPSETQYF
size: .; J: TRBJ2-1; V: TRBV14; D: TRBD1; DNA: TGTGCCAGCAGCCTAAGACAGGGTATCTACAATGAGCAGTTCTTC; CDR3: CASSLRQGIYNEQFF
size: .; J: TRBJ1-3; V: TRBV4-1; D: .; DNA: TGCGCCAGCAGCCGCCCGGGACTAGGACGCTCTGGAAACACCATATATTTT; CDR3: CASSRPGLGRSGNTIYF
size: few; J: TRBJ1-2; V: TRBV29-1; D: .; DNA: TGCAGCGTCCCTGGACAGTTCTATGGCTACACCTTC; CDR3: CSVPGQFYGYTF
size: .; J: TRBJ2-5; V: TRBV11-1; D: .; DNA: TGTGCCAGCAGCCCCACAGGGCCGAAGGAGACCCAGTACTTC; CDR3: CASSPTGPKETQYF
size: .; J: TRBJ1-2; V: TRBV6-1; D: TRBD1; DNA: TGTGCCAGCAGGAAAGGGACAGTAAATGGCTACACCTTC; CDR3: CASRKGTVNGYTF
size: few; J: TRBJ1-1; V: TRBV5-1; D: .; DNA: TGCGCCAGCAGCCCCCAGGGACTTAACACTGAAGCTTTCTTT; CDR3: CASSPQGLNTEAFF
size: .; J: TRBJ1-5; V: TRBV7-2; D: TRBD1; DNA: TGTGCCAGCAGCCTTAACGGACAGGGTAACAATCAGCCCCAGCATTTT; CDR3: CASSLNGQGNNQPQHF
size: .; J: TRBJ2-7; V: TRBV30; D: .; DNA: TGTGCCTGGAGTGGTGCAGGGTGGTACGAGCAGTACTTC; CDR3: CAWSGAGWYEQYF
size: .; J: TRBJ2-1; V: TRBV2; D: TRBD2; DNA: TGTGCCAGCAGGGGACTAGGGACGAATGAGCAGTTCTTC; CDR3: CASRGLGTNEQFF
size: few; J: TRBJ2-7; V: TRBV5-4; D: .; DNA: TGTGCCAGCACTCCCGCCCCGGGGGGCGCCCTCGCGGTCTACGAGCAGTACTTC; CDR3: CASTPAPGGALAVYEQYF
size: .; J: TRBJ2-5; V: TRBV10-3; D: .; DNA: TGTGCCACCCGGACCTCGGACGGGGAAGAGACCCAGTACTTC; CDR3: CATRTSDGEETQYF
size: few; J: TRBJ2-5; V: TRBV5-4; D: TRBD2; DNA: TGTGCCAGCAGCCCTCCTGGACTAGCGGAAGAGACCCAGTACTTC; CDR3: CASSPPGLAEETQYF
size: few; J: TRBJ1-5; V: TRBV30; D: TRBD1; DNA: TGTGCCTGGAATATACAGGGGGCAGGTTATCAGCCCCAGCATTTT; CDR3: CAWNIQGAGYQPQHF
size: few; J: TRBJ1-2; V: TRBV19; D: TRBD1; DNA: TGTGCCAGTAGTACAAGACAGGGCCCCTATGGCTACACCTTC; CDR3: CASSTRQGPYGYTF
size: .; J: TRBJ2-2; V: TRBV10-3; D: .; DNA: TGTGCCATCAGGATAGCGGAGAACACCGGGGAGCTGTTTTTT; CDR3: CAIRIAENTGELFF
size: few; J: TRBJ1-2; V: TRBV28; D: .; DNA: TGTGCCAGCAGTTTAACGACTAGCTACACCTTC; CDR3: CASSLTTSYTF